Listed below are T cell receptor beta chains from one sample, sequenced in a study of cytomegalovirus exposure and HLA in healthy donors. Using immunoSEQ multiplex PCR, the repertoire was profiled, and TCRdb retains in-frame clones only, with some absent. The table lists over 150,000 clones, about three quarters of them singletons. Sequenced material: PBMCs. All receptors come from a man aged 18 to 35 in good health and CMV-seronegative. Each CDR3 is given with its conserved first and last residue. A D gene is named only where the DNA matches it firmly. Clone sizes are given selectively: once, few, many, or a class where the clone is expanded.

clone size,J gene,D gene,V gene,CDR3 DNA,CDR3 protein
.,TRBJ2-2,.,TRBV7-2,TGTGCCAGCAGCTTAGGGGGCAAAAGCGGGTACACCGGGGAGCTGTTTTTT,CASSLGGKSGYTGELFF
.,TRBJ2-7,.,TRBV27,TGTGCCAGCAGGCACTGGGGGCCCTCGGTCTACGAGCAGTACTTC,CASRHWGPSVYEQYF
.,TRBJ1-2,.,TRBV12-5,TGTGCTAGTGGTTTGGATTCCAGGCCCGCTAACTATGGCTACACCTTC,CASGLDSRPANYGYTF
.,TRBJ2-3,TRBD2,TRBV6-1,TGTGCCAGCAGTGGACTAGCGGGAGGGAAGGATACGCAGTATTTT,CASSGLAGGKDTQYF
once,TRBJ2-7,.,TRBV7-8,TGTGCCAGCAGCAGGAGTACGCACGAGCAGTACTTC,CASSRSTHEQYF
.,TRBJ2-7,TRBD2,TRBV7-8,TGTGCCAGCAGCCCGACTAGCGGGAGAACCTACGAGCAGTACTTC,CASSPTSGRTYEQYF
.,TRBJ2-1,.,TRBV7-2,TGTGCCAGCATGGGAGCGCAGTCCTACAATGAGCAGTTCTTC,CASMGAQSYNEQFF
.,TRBJ2-5,.,TRBV5-4,TGTGCCAGCAGCTTGGAGATCCAGGTGGAGACCCAGTACTTC,CASSLEIQVETQYF
.,TRBJ2-2,.,TRBV7-9,TGTGCCAGCAGCTTCTACAGGAACACCGGGGAGCTGTTTTTT,CASSFYRNTGELFF
.,TRBJ2-5,TRBD1,TRBV7-9,TGTGCCAGCAGCGTGGGACAGGGACAAGAGACCCAGTACTTC,CASSVGQGQETQYF
few,TRBJ2-7,.,TRBV5-4,TGTGCCAGCAGCTTGGATTGGCCAGGCAGCGAGCAGTACTTC,CASSLDWPGSEQYF
.,TRBJ2-7,TRBD2,TRBV27,TGTGCCAGCAGCTCCTCTTCTAGCGGGAGTTATGGGGAGCAGTACTTC,CASSSSSSGSYGEQYF
.,TRBJ2-4,TRBD1,TRBV19,TGTGCCAGTAGTAGGGTCCCGGACAGGGGATTTCAGTACTTC,CASSRVPDRGFQYF
few,TRBJ2-3,.,TRBV7-2,TGTGCCAGCAGCGTACAAGAGAGGCGGCTCCTTAGCACAGATACGCAGTATTTT,CASSVQERRLLSTDTQYF
.,TRBJ2-1,TRBD1,TRBV5-1,TGCGCCAGCAGCCCCACCGGGACAGGGGGATACAATGAGCAGTTCTTC,CASSPTGTGGYNEQFF
.,TRBJ2-7,.,TRBV6-1,TGTGCCAGCAGGGAGGGGCTGTTGAGAAACGAGCAGTACTTC,CASREGLLRNEQYF
.,TRBJ2-2,.,TRBV9,TGTGCCAGCAGCGTACCCCCGAGGGGGGGTGGGCACGGGGAGCTGTTTTTT,CASSVPPRGGGHGELFF
.,TRBJ2-7,.,TRBV4-1,TGCGCCAGCAGCCAACGACTAGACTACGAGCAGTACTTC,CASSQRLDYEQYF
.,TRBJ2-5,.,TRBV10-3,TGTGCCATTTGGTCACGTGAAGGCGGGGCCCAGTACTTC,CAIWSREGGAQYF
.,TRBJ2-5,TRBD2,TRBV30,TGTGCCTGGAGTGTAGGGACTAGCATCCGAGAGACCCAGTACTTC,CAWSVGTSIRETQYF
few,TRBJ2-5,TRBD1,TRBV5-5,TGTGCCAGCCTCAAGACGACAGGGATGGGTGAGACCCAGTACTTC,CASLKTTGMGETQYF
.,TRBJ2-7,TRBD2,TRBV5-6,TGTGCCAGCAGCTCCGGGACTAGCGGGAGGGTCTCCTACGAGCAGTACTTC,CASSSGTSGRVSYEQYF
few,TRBJ2-7,TRBD1,TRBV18,TGTGCCAGCTCGCCCCAGGACAGGCCCTTTCGGGAGCAGTACTTC,CASSPQDRPFREQYF
.,TRBJ2-2,.,TRBV7-8,TGTGCCAGCAGCTCCCAACTGAACACCGGGGAGCTGTTTTTT,CASSSQLNTGELFF
.,TRBJ2-1,.,TRBV10-3,TGTGCCATCAGTGGGGTGACAGAGAAGCGTGGGTCCTACAATGAGCAGTTCTTC,CAISGVTEKRGSYNEQFF
few,TRBJ2-7,.,TRBV21-1,TGTGCCAGCAGCCCCCAGATCCCTAGCGGGGCTCCCTACGAGCAGTACTTC,CASSPQIPSGAPYEQYF
.,TRBJ1-5,TRBD1,TRBV6-1,TGTGCCAGCAGTGAACACGTCAGGGGGCTTCAGCCCCAGCATTTT,CASSEHVRGLQPQHF
few,TRBJ2-1,TRBD1,TRBV18,TGTGCCAGCTCAGACGCAGGGGGTCCCGAGCAGTTCTTC,CASSDAGGPEQFF
.,TRBJ2-1,TRBD2,TRBV7-9,TGTGCCAGCAGCTTGGGACTAGCGGGGCATAATGAGCAGTTCTTC,CASSLGLAGHNEQFF
.,TRBJ1-2,TRBD1,TRBV5-4,TGTGCCAGCAGCTTCGGGACAGGAAGCTATGGCTACACCTTC,CASSFGTGSYGYTF
.,TRBJ2-1,.,TRBV7-2,TGTGCCAGCAGCTTCAACTCCGTCTACAATGAGCAGTTCTTC,CASSFNSVYNEQFF
.,TRBJ1-1,TRBD1,TRBV5-6,TGTGCCAGCAACCAGGGGGGTGAAGCTTTCTTT,CASNQGGEAFF
.,TRBJ1-2,.,TRBV4-3,TGCGCCAGCAGCCACGGGGTGCACTATGGCTACACCTTC,CASSHGVHYGYTF
few,TRBJ1-2,.,TRBV6-6,TGTGCCAGCAGTCAATCCACGGTGAACTATGGCTACACCTTC,CASSQSTVNYGYTF
few,TRBJ2-5,TRBD2,TRBV19,TGTGCCAGTAGTATAGGAGGAGCGGGGTACCAAGAGGCCCAGTACTTC,CASSIGGAGYQEAQYF
.,TRBJ2-5,TRBD1,TRBV14,TGTGCCAGCAGCCAAGGGGCTTACCCGACAGGGTACCAAGAGACCCAGTACTTC,CASSQGAYPTGYQETQYF
.,TRBJ1-5,TRBD1,TRBV6-4,TGTGCCAGCAGTGCCCAAGCAGGGGGTCCGAATCAGCCCCAGCATTTT,CASSAQAGGPNQPQHF
.,TRBJ2-1,TRBD2,TRBV27,TGTGCCAGCAGTCCCACTAGCGGGAGGTGGAATGAGCAGTTCTTC,CASSPTSGRWNEQFF
.,TRBJ1-2,.,TRBV9,TGTGCCAGCAGCTGGCGGGGGAGGGACCCGGATGGCTACACCTTC,CASSWRGRDPDGYTF
once,TRBJ1-5,TRBD1,TRBV4-3,TGCGCCAGCAGCCCTGGACAGGCATTAGATCAGCCCCAGCATTTT,CASSPGQALDQPQHF
.,TRBJ1-1,.,TRBV27,TGTGCCAGCAGTTTATGGACTCGGGGTAACACTGAAGCTTTCTTT,CASSLWTRGNTEAFF
.,TRBJ2-7,.,TRBV7-9,TGTGCCAGCAGCTCGGGGGGCTTCTCCTACGAGCAGTACTTC,CASSSGGFSYEQYF
.,TRBJ1-2,.,TRBV27,TGTGCCAGCAGTTTTGGGGGGGGGAGGGGCTACACCTTC,CASSFGGGRGYTF
.,TRBJ1-1,TRBD1,TRBV19,TGTGCCAGTAGTATACCCCCGGACAGGACTGACACTGAAGCTTTCTTT,CASSIPPDRTDTEAFF
.,TRBJ2-2,TRBD1,TRBV5-1,TGCGCCAGCAGCTCGGGACAGGGCGGGGAGCTGTTTTTT,CASSSGQGGELFF
.,TRBJ2-1,TRBD2,TRBV7-2,TGTGCCAGCAGCTCCAGACTAGCGGGAGGGGGCTACAATGAGCAGTTCTTC,CASSSRLAGGGYNEQFF